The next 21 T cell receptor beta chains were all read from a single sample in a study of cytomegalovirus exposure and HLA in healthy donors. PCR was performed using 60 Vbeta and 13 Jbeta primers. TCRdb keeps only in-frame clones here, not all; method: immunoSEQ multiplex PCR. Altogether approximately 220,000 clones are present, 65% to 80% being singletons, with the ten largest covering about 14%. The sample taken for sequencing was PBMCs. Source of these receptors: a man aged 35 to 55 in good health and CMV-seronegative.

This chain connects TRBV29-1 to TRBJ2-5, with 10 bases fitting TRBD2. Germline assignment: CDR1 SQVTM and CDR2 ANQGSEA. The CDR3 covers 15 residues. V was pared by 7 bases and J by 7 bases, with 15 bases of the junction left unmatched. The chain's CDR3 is CSDGTSEGWEGTQYF. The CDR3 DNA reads TGCAGCGATGGGACTAGCGAAGGATGGGAGGGGACCCAGTACTTC.

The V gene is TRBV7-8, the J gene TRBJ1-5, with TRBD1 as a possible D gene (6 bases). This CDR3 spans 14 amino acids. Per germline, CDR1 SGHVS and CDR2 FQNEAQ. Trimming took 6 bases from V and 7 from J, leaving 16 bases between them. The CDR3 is CASSPAGGGQPQHF. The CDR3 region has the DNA TGTGCCAGCAGTCCGGCCGGGGGGGGCCAGCCCCAGCATTTT.

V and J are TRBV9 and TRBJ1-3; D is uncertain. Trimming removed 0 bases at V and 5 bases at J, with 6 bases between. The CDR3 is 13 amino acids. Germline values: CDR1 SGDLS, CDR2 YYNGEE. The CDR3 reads CASSVDRRNTIYF. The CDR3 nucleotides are TGTGCCAGCAGCGTAGACAGAAGAAACACCATATATTTT.

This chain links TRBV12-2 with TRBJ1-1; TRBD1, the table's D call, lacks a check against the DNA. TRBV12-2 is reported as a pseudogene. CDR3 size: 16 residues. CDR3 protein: CASRLGQGRRVTEAFF. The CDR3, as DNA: TGTGCAAGTCGCTTAGGTCAGGGGAGACGTGTAACTGAAGCTTTCTTT.

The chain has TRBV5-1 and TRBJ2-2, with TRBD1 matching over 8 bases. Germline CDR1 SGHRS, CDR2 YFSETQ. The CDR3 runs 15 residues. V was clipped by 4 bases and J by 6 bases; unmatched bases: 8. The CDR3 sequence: CASSTGQGPAGELFF. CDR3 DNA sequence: TGCGCCAGCAGCACCGGACAGGGTCCTGCCGGGGAGCTGTTTTTT.

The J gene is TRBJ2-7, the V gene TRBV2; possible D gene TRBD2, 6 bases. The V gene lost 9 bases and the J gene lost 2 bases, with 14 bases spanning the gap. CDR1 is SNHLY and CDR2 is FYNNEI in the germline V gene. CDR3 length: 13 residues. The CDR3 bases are TGTGCCAGTAGGAGGGACGGGACCTACGAGCAGTACTTC. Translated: CASRRDGTYEQYF.

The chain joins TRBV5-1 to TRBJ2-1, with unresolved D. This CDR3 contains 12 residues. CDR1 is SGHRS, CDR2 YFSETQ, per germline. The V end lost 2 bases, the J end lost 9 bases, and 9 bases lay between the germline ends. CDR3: CASSFRVGEQFF. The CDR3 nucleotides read TGCGCCAGCAGCTTTCGGGTGGGTGAGCAGTTCTTC.

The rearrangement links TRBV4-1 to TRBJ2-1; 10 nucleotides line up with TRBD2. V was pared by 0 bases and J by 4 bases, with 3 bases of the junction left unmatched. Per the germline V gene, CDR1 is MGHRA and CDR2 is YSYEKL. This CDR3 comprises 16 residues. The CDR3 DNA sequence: TGCGCCAGCAGCCAAGAGTCAGCGGGGGGGTACAATGAGCAGTTCTTC. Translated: CASSQESAGGYNEQFF.

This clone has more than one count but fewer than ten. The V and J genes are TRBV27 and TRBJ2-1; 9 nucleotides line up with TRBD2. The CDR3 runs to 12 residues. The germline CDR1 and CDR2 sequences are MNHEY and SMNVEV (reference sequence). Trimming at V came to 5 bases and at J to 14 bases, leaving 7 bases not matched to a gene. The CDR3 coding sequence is TGTGCCAGCAGTCCCCTAGCGGGAAGGGAGTTCTTC. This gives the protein CASSPLAGREFF.

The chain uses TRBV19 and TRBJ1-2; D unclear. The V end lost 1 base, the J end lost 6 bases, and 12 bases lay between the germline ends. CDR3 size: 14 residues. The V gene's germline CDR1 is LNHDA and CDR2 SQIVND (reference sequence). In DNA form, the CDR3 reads TGTGCCAGTAGTATAGGTGAGGGAAGGAATGGCTACACCTTC. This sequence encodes CASSIGEGRNGYTF.

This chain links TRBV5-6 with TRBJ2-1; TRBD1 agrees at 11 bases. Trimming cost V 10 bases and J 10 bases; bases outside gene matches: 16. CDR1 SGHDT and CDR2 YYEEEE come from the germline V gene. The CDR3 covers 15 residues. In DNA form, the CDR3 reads TGTGCCGCAAGCCGGAGGGGGACAGGGGGACGGGAGCAGTTCTTC. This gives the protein CAASRRGTGGREQFF.

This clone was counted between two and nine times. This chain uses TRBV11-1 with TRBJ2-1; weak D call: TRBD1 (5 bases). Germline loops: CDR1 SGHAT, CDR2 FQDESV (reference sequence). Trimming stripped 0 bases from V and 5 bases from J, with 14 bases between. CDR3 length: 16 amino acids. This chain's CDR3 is CASSLAGVSYNNEQFF. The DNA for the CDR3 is TGTGCCAGCAGCTTAGCAGGGGTATCCTACAACAATGAGCAGTTCTTC.

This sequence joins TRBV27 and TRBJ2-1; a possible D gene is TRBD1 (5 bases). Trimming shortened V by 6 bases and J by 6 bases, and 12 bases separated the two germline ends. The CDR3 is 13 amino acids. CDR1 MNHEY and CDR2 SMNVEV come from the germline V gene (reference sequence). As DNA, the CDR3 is TGTGCCAGCAGCCCTGACAGTTCCAATGAGCAGTTCTTC. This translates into CASSPDSSNEQFF.

For the CDR3, the DNA is TGTGCCAGCTCACCCCAACAAGAGACCCAGTACTTC. Translating gives CASSPQQETQYF. The chain couples TRBV18 to TRBJ2-5; D gene ambiguous. The CDR3 is 12 residues long. Germline V gene data show CDR1 as KGHSH and CDR2 as LQKENI. V was cut by 3 bases and J by 2 bases, with 4 bases left in between.

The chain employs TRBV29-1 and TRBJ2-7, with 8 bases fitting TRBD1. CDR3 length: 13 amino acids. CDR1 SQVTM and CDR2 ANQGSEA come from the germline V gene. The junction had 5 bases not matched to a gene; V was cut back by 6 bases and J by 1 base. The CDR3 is CSVVTGVSYEQYF. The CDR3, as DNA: TGCAGCGTGGTGACAGGGGTTTCCTACGAGCAGTACTTC.

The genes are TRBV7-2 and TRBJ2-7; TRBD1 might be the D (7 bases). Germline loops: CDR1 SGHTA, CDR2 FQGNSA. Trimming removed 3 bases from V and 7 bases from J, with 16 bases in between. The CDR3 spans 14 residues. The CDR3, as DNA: TGTGCCAGCAGCTTCACTCCAGGGGGAGGTGAGCAGTACTTC. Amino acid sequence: CASSFTPGGGEQYF.

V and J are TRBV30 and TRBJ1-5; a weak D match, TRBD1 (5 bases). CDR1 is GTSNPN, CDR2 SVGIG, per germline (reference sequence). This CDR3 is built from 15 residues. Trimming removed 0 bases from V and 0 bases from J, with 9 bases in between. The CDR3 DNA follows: TGTGCCTGGAGTGTGGAGACAGCTAGCAATCAGCCCCAGCATTTT. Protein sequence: CAWSVETASNQPQHF.

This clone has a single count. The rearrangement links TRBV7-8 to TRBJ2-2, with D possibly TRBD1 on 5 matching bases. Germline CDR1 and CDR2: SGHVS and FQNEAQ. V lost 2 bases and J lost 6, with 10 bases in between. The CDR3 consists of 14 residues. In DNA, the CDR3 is TGTGCCAGCAGCTTAAAAAGGGGTCCCGGGGAGCTGTTTTTT. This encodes CASSLKRGPGELFF.

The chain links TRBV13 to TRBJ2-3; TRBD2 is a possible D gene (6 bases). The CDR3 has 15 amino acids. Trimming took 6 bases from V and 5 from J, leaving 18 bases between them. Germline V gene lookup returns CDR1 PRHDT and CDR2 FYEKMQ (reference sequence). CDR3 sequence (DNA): TGTGCCAGCAGGCAAGCCCGGGACTTGGAAGATACGCAGTATTTT. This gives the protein CASRQARDLEDTQYF.

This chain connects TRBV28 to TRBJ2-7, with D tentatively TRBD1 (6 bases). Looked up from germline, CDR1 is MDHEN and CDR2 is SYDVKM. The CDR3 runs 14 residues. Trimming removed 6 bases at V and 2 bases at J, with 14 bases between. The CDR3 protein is CASSLTGGAYEQYF. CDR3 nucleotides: TGTGCCAGCAGCCTGACAGGAGGAGCCTACGAGCAGTACTTC.

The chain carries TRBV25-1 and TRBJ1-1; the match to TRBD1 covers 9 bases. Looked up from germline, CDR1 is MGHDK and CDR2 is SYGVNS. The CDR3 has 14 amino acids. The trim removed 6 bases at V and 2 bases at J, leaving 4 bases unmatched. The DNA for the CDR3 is TGTGCCAGCAGGGGACAGGGACAAAACACTGAAGCTTTCTTT. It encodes CASRGQGQNTEAFF.